These 22 T cell receptor beta chains share one sample of origin, sequenced in a study of TIL therapy for anti-PD-1-resistant metastatic lung cancer. Specified time point: pre-treatment sample, taken before nivolumab and TIL therapy. The immunoSEQ assay was v3. Profiled with immunoSEQ multiplex PCR; TCRdb holds only in-frame clones, not every one. The sample lists about 60,000 clones; roughly two thirds were seen once. The source was blood, collected at baseline. The origin of the receptors is a person between 25 and 80 years old with non-small cell lung cancer.

The gene calls are TRBV5-5 and TRBJ2-5; no definite D call. Trimming removed 4 bases at V and 5 bases at J, with 9 bases between. The CDR3 extends over 12 amino acids. The germline CDR1 and CDR2 sequences are SGHKS and YYEKEE (reference sequence). CDR3 loop: CASSRWSETQYF. The CDR3 DNA reads as TGTGCCAGCAGCCGGTGGTCGGAGACCCAGTACTTC.

The chain has TRBV6-4 and TRBJ2-7; perhaps D is TRBD1 or TRBD2 (6 bases each). From germline, CDR1 is MRHNA and CDR2 SNTAGT. The CDR3 is 13 residues long. V lost 9 bases to trimming and J lost 6 bases, with 18 bases between them. CDR3 loop: CARPTRGESEQYF. CDR3 nucleotide sequence: TGTGCCAGACCGACGAGGGGGGAGAGCGAGCAGTACTTC.

The CDR3 loop reads CASSEAGRFETQYF. DNA of the CDR3: TGCGCCAGCAGTGAGGCCGGGAGGTTTGAGACCCAGTACTTC. This sequence joins TRBV10-1 and TRBJ2-5; 7 bases map to TRBD2. The CDR3 has 14 residues. CDR1 WNHNN and CDR2 SYGVQD come from the germline V gene (reference sequence). Trimming took 2 bases from V and 5 from J; bases not matched to a gene: 5.

This CDR3 reads CASSPDYQETQYF. In DNA, the CDR3 is TGCGCCAGCAGTCCAGATTACCAAGAGACCCAGTACTTC. The chain links TRBV4-1 to TRBJ2-5, with D hard to call. The V end was cut by 6 bases, the J end by 0 bases, with 8 bases between. Germline V lookup: CDR1 MGHRA, CDR2 YSYEKL. CDR3 length equals 13 residues.

This chain links TRBV30 with TRBJ1-3, with D unresolved. This CDR3 is 16 amino acids long. Trimming cost V 0 bases and J 4 bases, with 16 bases left between them. Germline CDR1 and CDR2: GTSNPN and SVGIG (reference sequence). CDR3 protein: CAWSVMRGSNGNTIYF. In DNA form, the CDR3 reads TGTGCCTGGAGTGTAATGAGAGGTAGCAACGGAAACACCATATATTTT.

This clone occurred a few times. This rearrangement joins TRBV11-3 to TRBJ2-1; no firm D call. Germline V gives CDR1 SGHNT, CDR2 YENEEA. Trimming stripped 1 base from V and 7 bases from J, with 8 bases between. CDR3 length: 13 amino acids. CDR3 sequence: CASSLVPENEQFF. CDR3 bases: TGTGCCAGCAGCTTAGTACCAGAGAATGAGCAGTTCTTC.

The CDR3 spells CASSPSSGGISTQYF. The DNA for the CDR3 is TGCGCCAGCAGCCCCTCCAGCGGGGGGATCTCAACCCAGTACTTC. The rearrangement joins TRBV5-1 to TRBJ2-5, with 9 bases fitting TRBD2. The CDR3 totals 15 residues. The V segment lost 4 bases and the J segment 8 bases; nucleotides outside the gene matches: 12. Germline V lookup: CDR1 SGHRS, CDR2 YFSETQ.

The chain couples TRBV7-8 to TRBJ1-3; no reliable D call. Germline CDR1 and CDR2: SGHVS and FQNEAQ. Trimming cost V 0 bases and J 9 bases, with 9 bases left between them. CDR3 length: 13 amino acids. CDR3 loop: CASSLAAGGTIYF. For the CDR3, the DNA is TGTGCCAGCAGCTTAGCCGCCGGCGGCACCATATATTTT. Full variable domain (outside the CDR3, taken from reference TRBV7-8 and TRBJ1-3): GAGVSQSPRYKVAKRGQDVALRCDPISGHVSLFWYQQALGQGPEFLTYFQNEAQLDKSGLPSDRFFAERPEGSVSTLKIQRTQQEDSAVYLCASSLAAGGTIYFGEGSWLTVV.

The gene calls are TRBV7-9 and TRBJ1-2; 11 bases match TRBD1. Losses at the gene ends were 5 bases for V and 4 bases for J; bases not matched to a gene: 12. Per the germline V gene, CDR1 is SEHNR and CDR2 is FQNEAQ (reference sequence). CDR3 length: 17 amino acids. The CDR3 DNA sequence: TGTGCCAGCAGCCCACCTTCGGACAGGGGGCCGGGCTATGGCTACACCTTC. Translating it yields CASSPPSDRGPGYGYTF. Together with reference TRBV7-9 and TRBJ1-2, the CDR3 gives the full variable domain: DTGVSQNPRHKITKRGQNVTFRCDPISEHNRLYWYRQTLGQGPEFLTYFQNEAQLEKSRLLSDRFSAERPKGSFSTLEIQRTEQGDSAMYLCASSPPSDRGPGYGYTFGSGTRLTVV.

The J gene is TRBJ2-5, the V gene TRBV28; D call uncertain. The CDR3 sequence is 12 residues long. CDR1 MDHEN and CDR2 SYDVKM come from the germline V gene. V lost 1 base, J lost 7 bases, and 7 bases lay in between. CDR3 in DNA: TGTGCCAGCAGTTTATCCTCTTGGACCCAGTACTTC. Its protein product is CASSLSSWTQYF.

This clone appeared once. The chain is built from TRBV5-6 and TRBJ1-6; D may be TRBD1 (6 bases). Trimming cost V 3 bases and J 13 bases, with 17 bases left between them. Germline CDR1 is SGHDT and CDR2 is YYEEEE. CDR3 length equals 14 residues. CDR3 coding DNA: TGTGCCAGCAGCTCAAAAACTGGGGGCTTCCCCCTCCACTTT. Protein sequence: CASSSKTGGFPLHF.

The V and J genes are TRBV6-6 and TRBJ2-7; maybe TRBD1 (6 bases). This CDR3 has 12 residues. Germline V gives CDR1 MNHNY, CDR2 SVGAGI (reference sequence). V was trimmed by 8 bases and J by 5 bases, leaving 13 bases between them. The CDR3 sequence is CASSWTDHEQYF. CDR3 nucleotides: TGTGCCAGCTCATGGACAGACCACGAGCAGTACTTC.

The V call is TRBV6-5, the J call TRBJ2-5; TRBD2 is a possible D gene (7 bases). The V gene lost 5 bases and the J gene lost 5 bases, with 18 bases spanning the gap. This CDR3 contains 15 residues. The germline CDR1 and CDR2 sequences are MNHEY and SVGAGI. DNA for the CDR3: TGTGCCAGCAGTCCGGGTGCAGGGGAGGGGGAGACCCAGTACTTC. Translating it yields CASSPGAGEGETQYF.

This clone was counted only a few times. The chain joins TRBV11-2 to TRBJ2-7, with 7 nucleotides matching TRBD2. V shed 6 bases, J shed 2 bases, and the junction held 10 bases outside the gene matches. CDR1 and CDR2 from the germline V gene are SGHAT and FQNNGV. This CDR3 has 15 residues. For the CDR3, the DNA is TGTGCCAGCAGTGGACGACTAGCAGGACCCTACGAGCAGTACTTC. This encodes CASSGRLAGPYEQYF.

This clone occurred a few times. The rearrangement uses TRBV2 and TRBJ1-1; 9 nucleotides line up with TRBD1. The CDR3 length is 13 residues. Germline V gene sequence: CDR1 SNHLY, CDR2 FYNNEI. J was trimmed by 5 bases and V by 11 bases; bases with no gene match: 9. The CDR3: CAGDREIGTEAFF. CDR3 sequence (DNA): TGTGCCGGGGACAGGGAGATTGGGACTGAAGCTTTCTTT.

V and J are TRBV30 and TRBJ1-2; D may be TRBD1 (5 bases). CDR1 and CDR2 (germline): GTSNPN, SVGIG (reference sequence). The V and J ends lost 0 bases and 2 bases respectively, with 10 bases between them. The CDR3 sequence is 14 residues long. CDR3 sequence: CAWSVMRGNYGYTF. CDR3 sequence (DNA): TGTGCCTGGAGTGTAATGAGGGGAAACTATGGCTACACCTTC.

The V call is TRBV11-3, the J call TRBJ1-2; D is unclear. The V gene's germline CDR1 is SGHNT and CDR2 YENEEA. V was shortened by 4 bases and J by 4 bases, with 7 bases between the two germline ends. CDR3 length: 12 amino acids. Here the CDR3 DNA reads TGTGCCAGCAGCTGGGGTGTCTATGGCTACACCTTC. As protein: CASSWGVYGYTF.

This clone was observed a handful of times. The CDR3 here is CASSFGQETQYF. The CDR3 DNA is TGTGCCAGCAGCTTCGGGCAAGAGACCCAGTACTTC. The chain recombines TRBV11-3 with TRBJ2-5; D is undetermined. Germline CDR1 reads SGHNT; CDR2 reads YENEEA. The ends were cut back, 3 bases at V and 2 bases at J, with 4 bases in the middle. CDR3 length equals 12 residues. Drawing the rest from reference TRBV11-3 and TRBJ2-5, the complete variable domain is EAGVVQSPRYKIIEKKQPVAFWCNPISGHNTLYWYLQNLGQGPELLIRYENEEAVDDSQLPKDRFSAERLKGVDSTLKIQPAELGDSAVYLCASSFGQETQYFGPGTRLLVL.

DNA for the CDR3: TGCGCCAGCAGCCAGGGGGCTAGCGAGCAGTACTTC. Encoded protein: CASSQGASEQYF. The genes are TRBV4-1 and TRBJ2-7; perhaps TRBD1 as D (6 bases). V was trimmed by 3 bases and J by 6 bases, leaving 9 bases between them. The length of the CDR3 is 12 residues. Germline CDR1 is MGHRA and CDR2 is YSYEKL.

This rearrangement joins TRBV18 to TRBJ1-6, with D possibly being TRBD1 (6 bases). Germline V gene lookup returns CDR1 KGHSH and CDR2 LQKENI. The length of the CDR3 is 14 residues. V was clipped by 3 bases and J by 5 bases, with 8 bases between them. The chain's CDR3 is CASSPPGDNSPLHF. The CDR3 DNA follows: TGTGCCAGCTCACCTCCAGGGGATAATTCACCCCTCCACTTT. Complete variable domain (other parts from reference TRBV18 and TRBJ1-6): NAGVMQNPRHLVRRRGQEARLRCSPMKGHSHVYWYRQLPEEGLKFMVYLQKENIIDESGMPKERFSAEFPKEGPSILRIQQVVRGDSAAYFCASSPPGDNSPLHFGNGTRLTVT.

The chain employs TRBV5-1 and TRBJ1-2, with D uncertain. Germline CDR1 SGHRS, CDR2 YFSETQ. The CDR3 covers 14 residues. V lost 0 bases to trimming and J lost 4 bases, with 10 bases between them. The CDR3 region is CASSLASSSYGYTF. The CDR3 DNA is TGCGCCAGCAGCTTGGCCTCAAGCAGCTATGGCTACACCTTC.

V gene TRBV28 combines with J gene TRBJ1-3; D not certain. Deletions cut 5 bases from V and 9 bases from J, with 11 bases between. Germline-derived CDR1 and CDR2 are MDHEN and SYDVKM. This CDR3 spans 12 amino acids. In nucleotides, the CDR3 is TGTGCCAGCAGTCCCGCCGGAGGCACCATATATTTT. Translating gives CASSPAGGTIYF.